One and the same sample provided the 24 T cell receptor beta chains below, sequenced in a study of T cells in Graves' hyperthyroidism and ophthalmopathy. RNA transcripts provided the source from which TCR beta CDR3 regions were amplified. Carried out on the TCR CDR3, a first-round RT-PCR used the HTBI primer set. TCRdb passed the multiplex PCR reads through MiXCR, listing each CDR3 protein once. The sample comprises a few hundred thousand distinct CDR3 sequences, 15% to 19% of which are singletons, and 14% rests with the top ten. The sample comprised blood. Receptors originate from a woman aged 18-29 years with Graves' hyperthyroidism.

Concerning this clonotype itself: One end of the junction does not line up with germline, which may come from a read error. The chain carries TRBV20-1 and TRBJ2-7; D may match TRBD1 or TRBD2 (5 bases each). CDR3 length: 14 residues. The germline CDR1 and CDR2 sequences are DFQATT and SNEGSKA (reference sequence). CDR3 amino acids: CGASRAASSYEQYF. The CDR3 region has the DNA TGCGGTGCTAGCAGGGCGGCCAGCTCCTACGAGCAGTACTTC.

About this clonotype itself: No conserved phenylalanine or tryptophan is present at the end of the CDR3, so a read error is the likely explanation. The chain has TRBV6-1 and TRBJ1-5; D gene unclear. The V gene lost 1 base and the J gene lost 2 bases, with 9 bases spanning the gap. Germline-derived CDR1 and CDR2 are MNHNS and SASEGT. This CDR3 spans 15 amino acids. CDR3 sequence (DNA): TGTGCCAGCAGTGAAGGCCAGGTTGGCAATCAGCCCCAGCATTCT. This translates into CASSEGQVGNQPQHS.

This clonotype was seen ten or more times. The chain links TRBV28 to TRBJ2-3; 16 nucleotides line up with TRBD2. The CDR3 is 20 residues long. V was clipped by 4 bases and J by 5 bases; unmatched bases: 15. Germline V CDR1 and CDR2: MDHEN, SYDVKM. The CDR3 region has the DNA TGTGCCAGCAGTTCGGGGGGGACTAGCGGGAGGGCCCCATCAGAAGATACGCAGTATTTT. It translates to CASSSGGTSGRAPSEDTQYF.

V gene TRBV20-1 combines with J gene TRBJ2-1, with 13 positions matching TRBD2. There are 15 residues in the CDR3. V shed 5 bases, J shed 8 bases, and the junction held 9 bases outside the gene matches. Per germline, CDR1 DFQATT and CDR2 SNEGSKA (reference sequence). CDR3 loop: CSASRLAGGWDEQFF. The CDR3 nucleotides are TGCAGTGCTTCCAGACTAGCGGGGGGTTGGGATGAGCAGTTCTTC.

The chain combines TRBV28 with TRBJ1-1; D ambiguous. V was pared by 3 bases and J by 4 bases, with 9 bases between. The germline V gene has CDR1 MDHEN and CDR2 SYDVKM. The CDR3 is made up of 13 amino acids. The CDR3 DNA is TGTGCCAGCAGTTTCCGCAGAGTCACTGAAGCTTTCTTT. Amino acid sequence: CASSFRRVTEAFF.

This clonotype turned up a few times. CDR3 DNA sequence: TGCAGCGTGGGGGGCGGCAGGGAGGTGTACAATGAGCAGTACTTC. This gives the protein CSVGGGREVYNEQYF. The J gene is TRBJ2-1, the V gene TRBV29-1; D possibly uses TRBD1 or TRBD2 (6 bases each). The J call is doubtful: the DNA matches TRBJ2-7 better. Germline V gene sequence: CDR1 SQVTM, CDR2 ANQGSEA. The CDR3 length is 15 residues.

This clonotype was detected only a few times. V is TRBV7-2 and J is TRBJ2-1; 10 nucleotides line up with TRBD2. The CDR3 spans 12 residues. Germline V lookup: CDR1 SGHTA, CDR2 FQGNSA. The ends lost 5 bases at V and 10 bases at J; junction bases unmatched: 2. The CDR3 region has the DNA TGTGCCAGCAGCACGGGACTAGCGGAGCAGTTCTTC. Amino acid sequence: CASSTGLAEQFF.

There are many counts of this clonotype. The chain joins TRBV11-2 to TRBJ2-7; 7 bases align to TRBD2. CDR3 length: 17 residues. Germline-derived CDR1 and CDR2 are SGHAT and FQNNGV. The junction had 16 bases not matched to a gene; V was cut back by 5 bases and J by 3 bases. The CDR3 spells CASSHRASSGIIYEQYF. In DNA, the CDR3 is TGTGCCAGCAGCCATCGAGCCTCTAGCGGAATCATCTACGAGCAGTACTTC.

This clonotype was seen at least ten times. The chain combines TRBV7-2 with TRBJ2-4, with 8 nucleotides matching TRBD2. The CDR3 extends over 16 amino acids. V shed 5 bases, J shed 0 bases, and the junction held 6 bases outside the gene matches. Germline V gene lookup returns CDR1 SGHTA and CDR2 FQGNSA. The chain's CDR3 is CASSQGLGIAKNIQYF. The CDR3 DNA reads TGTGCCAGCAGCCAGGGACTAGGGATAGCCAAAAACATTCAGTACTTC.

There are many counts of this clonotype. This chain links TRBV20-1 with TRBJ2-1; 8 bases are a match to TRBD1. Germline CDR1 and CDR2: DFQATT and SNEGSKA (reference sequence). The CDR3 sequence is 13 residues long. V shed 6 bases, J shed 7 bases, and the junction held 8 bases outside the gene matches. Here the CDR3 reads CSAGQGANNEQFF. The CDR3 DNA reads TGCAGTGCCGGGCAGGGGGCAAATAATGAGCAGTTCTTC.

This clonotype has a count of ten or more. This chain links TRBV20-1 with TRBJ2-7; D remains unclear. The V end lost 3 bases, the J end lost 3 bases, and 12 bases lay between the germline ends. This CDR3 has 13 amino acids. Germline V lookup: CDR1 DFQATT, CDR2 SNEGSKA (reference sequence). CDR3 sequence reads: CSASREDLYEQYF. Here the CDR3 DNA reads TGCAGTGCTAGTAGGGAAGACCTCTACGAGCAGTACTTC.

The CDR3 nucleotides are TGTGCCAGCAGTTACCGGGGGAACCAAGAGACCCAGTACTTC. Encoded protein: CASSYRGNQETQYF. The V gene is TRBV6-5, the J gene TRBJ2-5, with a tentative D call TRBD2 (6 bases). Germline CDR1 and CDR2: MNHEY and SVGAGI. CDR3 length: 14 residues. The V gene lost 2 bases and the J gene lost 0 bases, with 7 bases spanning the gap.

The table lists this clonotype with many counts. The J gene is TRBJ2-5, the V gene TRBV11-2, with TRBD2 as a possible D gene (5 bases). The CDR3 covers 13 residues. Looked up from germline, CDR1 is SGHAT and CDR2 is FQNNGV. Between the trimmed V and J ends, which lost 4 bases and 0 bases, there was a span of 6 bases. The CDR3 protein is CASSSDYQETQYF. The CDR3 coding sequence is TGTGCCAGCAGCTCGGACTACCAAGAGACCCAGTACTTC.

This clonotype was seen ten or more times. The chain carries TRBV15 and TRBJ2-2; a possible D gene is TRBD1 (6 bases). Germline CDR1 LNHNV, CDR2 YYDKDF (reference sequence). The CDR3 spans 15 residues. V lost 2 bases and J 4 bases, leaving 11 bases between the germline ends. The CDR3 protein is CATSRPNRVTGELFF. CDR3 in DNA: TGTGCCACCAGCAGACCCAACAGGGTCACCGGGGAGCTGTTTTTT.

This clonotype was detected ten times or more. The CDR3 loop is CSARATSGGGDEQFF. CDR3 sequence (DNA): TGCAGTGCTAGAGCGACTAGCGGGGGAGGGGATGAGCAGTTCTTC. This chain connects TRBV20-1 to TRBJ2-1; 12 bases are a match to TRBD2. CDR1 and CDR2 (germline): DFQATT, SNEGSKA (reference sequence). V gave up 1 base and J gave up 8 bases; unmatched junction bases: 6. This CDR3 region has 15 residues.

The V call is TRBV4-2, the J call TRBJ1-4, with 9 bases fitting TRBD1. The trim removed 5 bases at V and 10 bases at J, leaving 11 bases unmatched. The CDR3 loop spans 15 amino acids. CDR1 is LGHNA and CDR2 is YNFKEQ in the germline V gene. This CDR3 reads CASSSPGTGFGKLFF. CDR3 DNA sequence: TGTGCCAGCAGCTCCCCGGGGACAGGGTTTGGAAAACTGTTTTTT.

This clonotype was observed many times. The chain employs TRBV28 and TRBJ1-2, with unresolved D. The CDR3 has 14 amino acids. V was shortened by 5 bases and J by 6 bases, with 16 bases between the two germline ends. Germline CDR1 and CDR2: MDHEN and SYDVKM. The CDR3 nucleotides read TGTGCCAGCAGTCCCACGGGCCCAGGCGATGGCTACACCTTC. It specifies CASSPTGPGDGYTF.

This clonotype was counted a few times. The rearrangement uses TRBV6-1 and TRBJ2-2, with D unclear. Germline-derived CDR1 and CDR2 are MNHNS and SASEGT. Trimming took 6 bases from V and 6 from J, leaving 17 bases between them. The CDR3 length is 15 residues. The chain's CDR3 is CASSHSLEASGELFF. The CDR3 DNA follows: TGTGCCAGCAGCCACAGTTTAGAGGCTTCCGGGGAGCTGTTTTTT.

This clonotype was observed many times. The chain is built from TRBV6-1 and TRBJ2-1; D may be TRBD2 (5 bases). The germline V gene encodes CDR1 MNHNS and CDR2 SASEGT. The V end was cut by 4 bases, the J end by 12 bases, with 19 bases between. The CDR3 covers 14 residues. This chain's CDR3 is CASSARREVVGQFF. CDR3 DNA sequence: TGTGCCAGCAGTGCAAGACGGGAAGTAGTCGGGCAGTTCTTC.

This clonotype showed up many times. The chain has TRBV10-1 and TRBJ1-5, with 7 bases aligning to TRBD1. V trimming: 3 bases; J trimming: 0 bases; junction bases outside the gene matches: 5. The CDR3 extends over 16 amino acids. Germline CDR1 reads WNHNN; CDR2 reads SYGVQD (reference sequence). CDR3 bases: TGCGCCAGCAGTGATGGACAGGAGAATAGCAATCAGCCCCAGCATTTT. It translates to CASSDGQENSNQPQHF.

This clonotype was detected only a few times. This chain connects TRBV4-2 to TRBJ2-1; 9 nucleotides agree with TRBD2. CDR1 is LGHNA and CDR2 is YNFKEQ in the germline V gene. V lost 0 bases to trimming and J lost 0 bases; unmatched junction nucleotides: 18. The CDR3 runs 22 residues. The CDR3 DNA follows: TGTGCCAGCAGCCAAGAGTCAGGGGCTAGCGGGATCGTTTCGTCCTCCTACAATGAGCAGTTCTTC. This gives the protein CASSQESGASGIVSSSYNEQFF.

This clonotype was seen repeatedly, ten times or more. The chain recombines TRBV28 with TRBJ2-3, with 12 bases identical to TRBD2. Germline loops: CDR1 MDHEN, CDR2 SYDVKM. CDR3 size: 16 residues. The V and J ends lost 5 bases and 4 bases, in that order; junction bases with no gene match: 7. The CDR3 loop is CASSVILAGGSDTQYF. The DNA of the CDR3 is TGTGCCAGCAGTGTCATACTAGCGGGAGGATCAGATACGCAGTATTTT.

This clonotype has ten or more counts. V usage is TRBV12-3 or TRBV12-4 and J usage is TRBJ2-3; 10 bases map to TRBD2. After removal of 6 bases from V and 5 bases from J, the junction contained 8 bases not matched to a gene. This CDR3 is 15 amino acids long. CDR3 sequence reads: CASRASGGPRDTQYF. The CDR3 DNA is TGTGCCAGCAGGGCTAGCGGGGGCCCTCGAGATACGCAGTATTTT.

CDR3 loop: CASSMSSGRPFSTQYF. In nucleotides, the CDR3 is TGTGCCAGTAGTATGTCTAGCGGGAGGCCGTTCTCTACGCAGTATTTT. V usage is TRBV19 and J usage is TRBJ2-3; TRBD2 matches 11 bases. This CDR3 comprises 16 residues. From germline, CDR1 is LNHDA and CDR2 SQIVND (reference sequence). Trimming at V came to 3 bases and at J to 8 bases, leaving 10 bases not matched to a gene.